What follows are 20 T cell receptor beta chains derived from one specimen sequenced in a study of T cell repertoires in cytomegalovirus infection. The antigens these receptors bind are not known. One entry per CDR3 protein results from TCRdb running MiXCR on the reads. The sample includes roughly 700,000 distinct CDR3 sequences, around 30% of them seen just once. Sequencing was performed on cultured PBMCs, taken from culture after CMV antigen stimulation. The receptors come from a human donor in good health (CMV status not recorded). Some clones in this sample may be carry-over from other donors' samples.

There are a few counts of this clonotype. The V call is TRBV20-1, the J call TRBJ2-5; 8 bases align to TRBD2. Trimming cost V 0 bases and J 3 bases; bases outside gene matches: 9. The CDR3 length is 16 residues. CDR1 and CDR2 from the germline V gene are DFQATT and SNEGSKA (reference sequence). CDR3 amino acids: CSARDLGGAGEETQYF. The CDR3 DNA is TGCAGTGCTAGAGATCTCGGTGGAGCGGGGGAAGAGACCCAGTACTTC.

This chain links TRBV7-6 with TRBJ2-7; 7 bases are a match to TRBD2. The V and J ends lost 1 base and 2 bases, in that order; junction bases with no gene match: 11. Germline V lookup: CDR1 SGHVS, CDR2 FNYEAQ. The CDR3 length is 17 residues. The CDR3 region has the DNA TGTGCCAGCAGCTTAGTTCCCCCCCAGGGAGGGGCCTACGAGCAGTACTTC. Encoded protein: CASSLVPPQGGAYEQYF. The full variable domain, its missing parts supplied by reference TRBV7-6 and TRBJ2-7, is GAGVSQSPRYKVTKRGQDVALRCDPISGHVSLYWYRQALGQGPEFLTYFNYEAQQDKSGLPNDRFSAERPEGSISTLTIQRTEQRDSAMYRCASSLVPPQGGAYEQYFGPGTRLTVT.

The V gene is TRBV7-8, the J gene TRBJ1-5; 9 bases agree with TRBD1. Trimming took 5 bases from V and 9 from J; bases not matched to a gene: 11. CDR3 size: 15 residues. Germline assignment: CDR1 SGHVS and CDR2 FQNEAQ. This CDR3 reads CASSPRRTGDRPQHF. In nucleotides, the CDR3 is TGTGCCAGCAGCCCGCGCCGGACAGGGGATCGGCCCCAGCATTTT.

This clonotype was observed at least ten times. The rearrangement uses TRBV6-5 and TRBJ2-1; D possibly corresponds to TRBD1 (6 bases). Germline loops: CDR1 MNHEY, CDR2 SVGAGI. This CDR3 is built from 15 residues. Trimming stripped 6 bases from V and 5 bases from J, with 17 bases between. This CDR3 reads CASRPPTGPHNEQFF. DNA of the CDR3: TGTGCCAGCAGACCCCCGACAGGTCCGCACAATGAGCAGTTCTTC.

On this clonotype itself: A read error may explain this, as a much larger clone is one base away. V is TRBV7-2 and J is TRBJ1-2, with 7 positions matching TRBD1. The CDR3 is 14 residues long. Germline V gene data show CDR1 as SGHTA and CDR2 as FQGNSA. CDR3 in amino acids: CASSERGQAYGYNF. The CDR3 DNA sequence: TGTGCCAGCAGCGAAAGAGGACAGGCCTATGGCTACAACTTC. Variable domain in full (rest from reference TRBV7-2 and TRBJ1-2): GAGVSQSPSNKVTEKGKDVELRCDPISGHTALYWYRQSLGQGLEFLIYFQGNSAPDKSGLPSDRFSAERTGGSVSTLTIQRTQQEDSAVYLCASSERGQAYGYNFGSGTRLTVV.

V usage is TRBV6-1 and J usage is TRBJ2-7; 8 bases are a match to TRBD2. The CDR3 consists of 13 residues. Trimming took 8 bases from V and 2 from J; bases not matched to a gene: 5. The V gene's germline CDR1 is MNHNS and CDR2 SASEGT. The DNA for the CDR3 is TGTGCCAGCCTTAGCGGGGATACCTACGAGCAGTACTTC. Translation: CASLSGDTYEQYF.

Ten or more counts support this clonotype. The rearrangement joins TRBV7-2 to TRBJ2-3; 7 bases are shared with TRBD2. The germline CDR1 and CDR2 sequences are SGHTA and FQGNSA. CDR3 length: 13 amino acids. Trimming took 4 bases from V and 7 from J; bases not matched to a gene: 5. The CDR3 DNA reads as TGTGCCAGCAGCTCGAGGGAGGGGCATACGCAGTATTTT. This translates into CASSSREGHTQYF. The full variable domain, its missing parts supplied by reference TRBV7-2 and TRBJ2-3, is GAGVSQSPSNKVTEKGKDVELRCDPISGHTALYWYRQSLGQGLEFLIYFQGNSAPDKSGLPSDRFSAERTGGSVSTLTIQRTQQEDSAVYLCASSSREGHTQYFGPGTRLTVL.

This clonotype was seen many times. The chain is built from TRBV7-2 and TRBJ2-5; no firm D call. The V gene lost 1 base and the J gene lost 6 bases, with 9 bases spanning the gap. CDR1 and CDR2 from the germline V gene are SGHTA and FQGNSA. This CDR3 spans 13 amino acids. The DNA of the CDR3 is TGTGCCAGCAGCTTAGTGATAGGGAAGACCCAGTACTTC. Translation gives CASSLVIGKTQYF.

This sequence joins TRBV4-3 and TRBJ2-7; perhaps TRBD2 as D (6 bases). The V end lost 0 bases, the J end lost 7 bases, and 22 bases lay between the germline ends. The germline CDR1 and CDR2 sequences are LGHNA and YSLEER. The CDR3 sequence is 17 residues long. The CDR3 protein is CASSQDRRASHKVEQYF. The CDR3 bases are TGCGCCAGCAGCCAAGATAGGAGGGCTAGCCACAAAGTGGAGCAGTACTTC.

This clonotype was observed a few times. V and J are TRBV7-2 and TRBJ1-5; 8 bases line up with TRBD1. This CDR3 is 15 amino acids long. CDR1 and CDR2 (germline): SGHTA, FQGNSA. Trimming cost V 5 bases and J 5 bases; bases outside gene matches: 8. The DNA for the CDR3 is TGTGCCAGCAGCCGCGGACAGGGTCTATATCAGCCCCAGCATTTT. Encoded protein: CASSRGQGLYQPQHF.

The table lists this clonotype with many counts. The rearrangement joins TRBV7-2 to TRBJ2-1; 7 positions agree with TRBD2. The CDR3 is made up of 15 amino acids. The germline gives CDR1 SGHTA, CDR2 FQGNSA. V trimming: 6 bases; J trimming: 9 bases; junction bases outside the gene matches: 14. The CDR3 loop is CASSRGRSGNPEQFF. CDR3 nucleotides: TGTGCCAGCAGTAGGGGCCGCAGCGGGAACCCTGAGCAGTTCTTC.

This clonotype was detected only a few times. CDR3 sequence: CASSSDRWVGELFF. DNA of the CDR3: TGTGCCAGCAGCTCCGACCGGTGGGTCGGGGAGCTGTTTTTT. The chain employs TRBV7-6 and TRBJ2-2; the D is unclear. The CDR3 totals 14 residues. Germline CDR1 and CDR2: SGHVS and FNYEAQ. Trimming removed 4 bases from V and 7 bases from J, with 13 bases in between.

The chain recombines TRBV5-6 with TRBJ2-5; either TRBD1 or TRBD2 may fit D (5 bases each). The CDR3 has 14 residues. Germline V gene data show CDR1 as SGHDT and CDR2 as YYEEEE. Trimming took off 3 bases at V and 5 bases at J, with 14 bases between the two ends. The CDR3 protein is CASSSQGTSETQYF. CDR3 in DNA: TGTGCCAGCAGCTCCCAGGGAACTAGTGAGACCCAGTACTTC. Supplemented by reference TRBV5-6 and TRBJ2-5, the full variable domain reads DAGVTQSPTHLIKTRGQQVTLRCSPKSGHDTVSWYQQALGQGPQFIFQYYEEEERQRGNFPDRFSGHQFPNYSSELNVNALLLGDSALYLCASSSQGTSETQYFGPGTRLLVL.

CDR3 nucleotides: TGTGCCAGTCGCAAGCAGCCTTACCCCCAAGAGACCCAGTACTTC. This codes for CASRKQPYPQETQYF. This rearrangement joins TRBV6-2 or TRBV6-3 to TRBJ2-5, with D unresolved. This CDR3 is built from 15 residues. Deletions cut 9 bases from V and 1 base from J, with 18 bases between. Germline V gene data show CDR1 as MNHEY and CDR2 as SVGEGT.

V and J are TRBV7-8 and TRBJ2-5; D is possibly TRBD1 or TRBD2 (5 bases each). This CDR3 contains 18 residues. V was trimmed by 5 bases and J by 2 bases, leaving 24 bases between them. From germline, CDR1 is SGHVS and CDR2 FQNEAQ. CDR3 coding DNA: TGTGCCAGCAGCCCAAACGGGCAGTCCAGAGGGGCACAAGAGACCCAGTACTTC. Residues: CASSPNGQSRGAQETQYF.

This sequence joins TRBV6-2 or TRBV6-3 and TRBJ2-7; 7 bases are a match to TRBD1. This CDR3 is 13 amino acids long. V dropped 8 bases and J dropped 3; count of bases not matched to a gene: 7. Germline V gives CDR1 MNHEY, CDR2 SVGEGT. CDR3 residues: CASGRTGYYEQYF. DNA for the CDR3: TGTGCCAGCGGACGGACAGGTTACTACGAGCAGTACTTC.

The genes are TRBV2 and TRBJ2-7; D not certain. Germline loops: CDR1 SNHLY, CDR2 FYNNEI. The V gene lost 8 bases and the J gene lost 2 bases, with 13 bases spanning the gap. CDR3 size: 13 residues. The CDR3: CASGRDPAYEQYF. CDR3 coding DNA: TGTGCCAGCGGACGAGATCCCGCCTACGAGCAGTACTTC.

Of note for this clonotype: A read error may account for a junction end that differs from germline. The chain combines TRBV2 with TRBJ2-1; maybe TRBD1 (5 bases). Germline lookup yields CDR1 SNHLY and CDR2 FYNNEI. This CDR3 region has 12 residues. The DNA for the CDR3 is TGTGCCAGCAGCGTACGGACATATGGGATGATCTTC. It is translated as CASSVRTYGMIF. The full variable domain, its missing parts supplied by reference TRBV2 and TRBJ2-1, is EPEVTQTPSHQVTQMGQEVILRCVPISNHLYFYWYRQILGQKVEFLVSFYNNEISEKSEIFDDQFSVERPDGSNFTLKIRSTKLEDSAMYFCASSVRTYGMIFGPGTRLTVL.

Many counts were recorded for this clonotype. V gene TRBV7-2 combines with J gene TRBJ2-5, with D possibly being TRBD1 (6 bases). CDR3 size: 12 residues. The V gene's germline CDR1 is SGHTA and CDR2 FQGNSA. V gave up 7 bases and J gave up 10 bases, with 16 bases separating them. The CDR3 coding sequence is TGTGCCAGCACTGGCACCGTAGGGGGCCAGTACTTC. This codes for CASTGTVGGQYF.

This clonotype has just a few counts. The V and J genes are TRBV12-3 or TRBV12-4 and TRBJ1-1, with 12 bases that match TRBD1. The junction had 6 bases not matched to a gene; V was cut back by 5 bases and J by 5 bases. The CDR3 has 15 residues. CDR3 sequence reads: CASSGTGGIWTEAFF. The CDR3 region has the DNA TGTGCCAGCAGTGGGACAGGGGGCATCTGGACTGAAGCTTTCTTT.